This T cell receptor (beta chain) was sequenced in a study of T cell repertoires in cytomegalovirus infection. Across the study: It was recently identified HLA-C-restricted and well-studied HLA-B-restricted CMV epitopes that the study used. Public TCR beta signatures were indicative of both CMV infection and a matching HLA type.

Study findings and constraints: Identification of carriers of CMV plus the relevant HLA was achieved through cumulative public TCR beta family frequency. HLA-C-restricted CMV-specific TCR beta clonotypes prevailed in the ex vivo response.

The CDR3 is 13 amino acids. Germline V gives CDR1 DFQATT, CDR2 SNEGSKA (reference sequence). Trimming at V came to 5 bases and at J to 12 bases, leaving 9 bases not matched to a gene. TCRdb re-called the reads with MiXCR, one entry per CDR3 protein. The table has about 770,000 distinct CDR3 sequences, 25% to 35% seen once. As for this clonotype: Its antigen is currently unknown.

The chain couples TRBV20-1 to TRBJ2-1; 11 bases match TRBD2. The sample here was cultured CD8+ T cells from PBMCs, taken from culture after CMV antigen stimulation. The origin of this receptor is a human donor in good health (CMV status not recorded). Some clones in this sample may be carry-over from other donors' samples. The CDR3 protein is CSAHSGGALMQFF. The CDR3 bases are TGCAGTGCTCATAGCGGGGGGGCCCTGATGCAGTTCTTC.